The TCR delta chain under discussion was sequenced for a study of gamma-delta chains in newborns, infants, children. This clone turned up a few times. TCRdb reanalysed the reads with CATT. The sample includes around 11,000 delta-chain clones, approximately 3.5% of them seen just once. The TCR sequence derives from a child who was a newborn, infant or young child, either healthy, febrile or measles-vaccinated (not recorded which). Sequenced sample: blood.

The CDR3, as DNA: TGTGCTCTTGGGGGAACCGACGGGGGCCTCGAGATGGATAGGCCGAGGGGGACCGATAAACTCATCTTT. Its protein product is CALGGTDGGLEMDRPRGTDKLIF. The chain uses TRDV1 and TRDJ1, with D possibly TRDD3 on 5 matching bases. Germline CDR1 TSWWSYY, CDR2 QGS. There are 23 residues in the CDR3. Trimming pared 4 bases from V and 2 bases from J, leaving 38 bases between.